The entry that follows covers one T cell receptor beta chain sequence. Its target is not known. Use of 60 Vbeta and 13 Jbeta primers characterized the PCR. Assay: immunoSEQ multiplex PCR; the TCRdb copy retains only in-frame clones and omits some. Seen here are some 140,000 clones, roughly three quarters observed once, and the top ten hold around 2%. This record comes from a study of cytomegalovirus exposure and HLA in healthy donors. Study-wide results and limits: Reported results showed that the classifier diagnosed cytomegalovirus status with high specificity and sensitivity.

The donors were healthy bone marrow donors. This TCR derives from a man in his thirties or forties in good health and CMV-seronegative. Input material: PBMCs.

CDR3 region: CASSQDGTVNSPLHF. In DNA, the CDR3 is TGCGCCAGCAGCCAAGACGGGACAGTGAATTCACCCCTCCACTTT. The gene calls are TRBV4-3 and TRBJ1-6; TRBD1 agrees at 7 bases. Germline CDR1 is LGHNA and CDR2 is YSLEER. V lost 0 bases, J lost 7 bases, and 3 bases stayed unmatched. The CDR3 length is 15 residues.